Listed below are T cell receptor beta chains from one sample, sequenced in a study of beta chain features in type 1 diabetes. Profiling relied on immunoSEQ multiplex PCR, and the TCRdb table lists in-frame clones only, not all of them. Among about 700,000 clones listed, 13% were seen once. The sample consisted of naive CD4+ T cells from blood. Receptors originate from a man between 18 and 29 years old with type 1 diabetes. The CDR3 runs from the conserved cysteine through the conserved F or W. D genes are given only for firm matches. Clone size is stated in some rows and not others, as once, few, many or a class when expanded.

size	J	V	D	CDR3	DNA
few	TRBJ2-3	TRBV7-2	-	CASSQGGGTDTQYF	TGTGCCAGCAGCCAAGGAGGGGGCACAGATACGCAGTATTTT
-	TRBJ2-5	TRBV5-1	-	CASSPVGGQETQYF	TGCGCCAGCAGTCCCGTAGGGGGACAAGAGACCCAGTACTTC
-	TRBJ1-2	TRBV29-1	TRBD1	CSVGTGANYGYTF	TGCAGCGTGGGGACAGGGGCTAACTATGGCTACACCTTC
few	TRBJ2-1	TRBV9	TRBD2	CASGTAGGYNEQFF	TGTGCCAGCGGGACCGCGGGGGGGTACAATGAGCAGTTCTTC
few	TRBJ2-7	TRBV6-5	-	CASSFGGADYEQYF	TGTGCCAGCAGTTTCGGAGGGGCCGACTACGAGCAGTACTTC
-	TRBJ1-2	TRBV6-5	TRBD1	CASSYSTGDYGYTF	TGTGCCAGCAGTTACTCGACAGGGGACTATGGCTACACCTTC
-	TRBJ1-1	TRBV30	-	CAWSVGGHLPEAFF	TGTGCCTGGAGTGTTGGGGGACATCTGCCTGAAGCTTTCTTT
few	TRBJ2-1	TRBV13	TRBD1	CASSPRYRDRSFNEQFF	TGTGCCAGCAGCCCGAGGTACCGGGACAGATCCTTCAATGAGCAGTTCTTC
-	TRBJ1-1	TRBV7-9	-	CASRVNMNTEAFF	TGTGCCAGCAGAGTCAATATGAACACTGAAGCTTTCTTT
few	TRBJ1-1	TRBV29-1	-	CSANQGGSGTEAFF	TGCAGCGCCAACCAAGGGGGATCCGGCACTGAAGCTTTCTTT
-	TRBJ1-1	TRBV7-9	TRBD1	CASSLRGPDTEAFF	TGTGCCAGCAGCTTAAGGGGGCCTGACACTGAAGCTTTCTTT
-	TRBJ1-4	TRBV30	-	CAWSVIRTANEKLFF	TGTGCCTGGAGTGTAATCAGGACAGCGAATGAAAAACTGTTTTTT
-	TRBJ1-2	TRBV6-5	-	CASSYVQGPNGYTF	TGTGCCAGCAGTTACGTACAGGGTCCCAATGGCTACACCTTC
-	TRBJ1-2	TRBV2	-	CASSESGRDGYTF	TGTGCCAGCAGTGAAAGTGGAAGAGATGGCTACACCTTC
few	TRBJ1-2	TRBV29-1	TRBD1	CSVAGQGIHGYTF	TGCAGCGTTGCCGGACAGGGCATTCATGGCTACACCTTC
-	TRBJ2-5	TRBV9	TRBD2	CASSVAGGLQETQYF	TGTGCCAGCAGCGTAGCGGGGGGATTACAAGAGACCCAGTACTTC
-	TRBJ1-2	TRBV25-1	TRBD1	CASSELDRAVEGYTF	TGTGCCAGCAGTGAGTTGGACAGGGCGGTGGAAGGCTACACCTTC
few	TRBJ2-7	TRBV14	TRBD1	CASSQRTGRLGEQYF	TGTGCCAGCAGCCAACGGACAGGGAGATTAGGCGAGCAGTACTTC
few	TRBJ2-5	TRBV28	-	CASSLSTEQGTQYF	TGTGCCAGCAGTTTGTCGACGGAGCAGGGGACCCAGTACTTC
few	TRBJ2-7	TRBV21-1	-	CASSARGDPYEQYF	TGTGCCAGCAGCGCGCGGGGGGACCCCTACGAGCAGTACTTC
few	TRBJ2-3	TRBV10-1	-	CATRDPGDTQYF	TGCGCCACCCGAGATCCGGGAGATACGCAGTATTTT
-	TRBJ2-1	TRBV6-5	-	CASSLNLPNEQFF	TGTGCCAGCAGCCTAAACCTTCCAAATGAGCAGTTCTTC
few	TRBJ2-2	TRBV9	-	CASSVAMGNTGELFF	TGTGCCAGCAGCGTGGCGATGGGGAACACCGGGGAGCTGTTTTTT
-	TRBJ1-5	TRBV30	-	CAWSPWNNQPQHF	TGTGCCTGGAGTCCATGGAACAATCAGCCCCAGCATTTT
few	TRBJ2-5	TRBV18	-	CASYRGRDQETQYF	TGTGCCAGTTACCGCGGCAGGGATCAAGAGACCCAGTACTTC
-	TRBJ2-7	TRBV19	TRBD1	CASSQRQGYEQYF	TGTGCCAGTAGTCAACGACAGGGGTACGAGCAGTACTTC
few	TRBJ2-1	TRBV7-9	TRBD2	CASSLAGLVLNEQFF	TGTGCCAGCAGCTTAGCGGGACTAGTTCTCAATGAGCAGTTCTTC
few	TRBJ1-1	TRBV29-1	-	CSVERGGTEAFF	TGCAGCGTTGAACGGGGTGGAACTGAAGCTTTCTTT
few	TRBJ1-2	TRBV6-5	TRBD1	CASLGQGSNYGYTF	TGTGCCAGCTTAGGACAGGGGTCGAACTATGGCTACACCTTC
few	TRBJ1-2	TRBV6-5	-	CASVGARAAHYGYTF	TGTGCCAGCGTCGGGGCTAGGGCCGCCCACTATGGCTACACCTTC
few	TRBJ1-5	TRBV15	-	CATSWNDDQPQHF	TGTGCCACCAGCTGGAACGACGATCAGCCCCAGCATTTT
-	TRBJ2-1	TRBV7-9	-	CASSDAQVLYNEQFF	TGTGCCAGCAGCGACGCACAGGTCCTCTACAATGAGCAGTTCTTC
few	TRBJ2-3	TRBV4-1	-	CASSQPGSLADTQYF	TGCGCCAGCAGCCAACCGGGCAGCCTCGCAGATACGCAGTATTTT
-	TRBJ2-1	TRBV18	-	CASSLTTASYNEQFF	TGTGCCAGCTCACTGACAACCGCCTCCTACAATGAGCAGTTCTTC
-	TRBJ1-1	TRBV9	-	CASSASGGYTEAFF	TGTGCCAGCAGCGCTAGCGGGGGTTACACTGAAGCTTTCTTT
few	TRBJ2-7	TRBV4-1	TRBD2	CASSLSGGSSYEQYF	TGCGCCAGCAGCCTTAGCGGGGGATCCTCCTACGAGCAGTACTTC
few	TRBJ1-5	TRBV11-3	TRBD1	CASSWTKRGTGCNQPQHF	TGTGCCAGCAGCTGGACGAAGAGAGGGACAGGGTGCAATCAGCCCCAGCATTTT
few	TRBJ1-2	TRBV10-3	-	CAISESTGYGYTF	TGTGCCATCAGTGAGAGCACAGGCTATGGCTACACCTTC
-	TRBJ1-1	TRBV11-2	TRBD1	CASSPTGVNTEAFF	TGTGCCAGCAGCCCAACAGGGGTTAACACTGAAGCTTTCTTT
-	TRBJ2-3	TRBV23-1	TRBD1	CASSRTGRTSHGTDTQYF	TGCGCCAGCAGTAGGACAGGCCGTACGTCTCATGGAACAGATACGCAGTATTTT
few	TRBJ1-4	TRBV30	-	CASRAQPMEKLFF	TGTGCCTCCCGGGCTCAGCCTATGGAAAAACTGTTTTTT
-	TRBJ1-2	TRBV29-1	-	CSVEGGRGVGNYGYTF	TGCAGCGTTGAAGGAGGCCGGGGAGTCGGCAACTATGGCTACACCTTC
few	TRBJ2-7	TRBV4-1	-	CASSPLFIRSSYEQYF	TGCGCCAGCAGCCCCCTCTTTATTAGGTCCTCCTACGAGCAGTACTTC
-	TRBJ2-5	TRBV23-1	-	CASTQHREGQETQYF	TGCGCCAGCACCCAACACAGGGAAGGCCAAGAGACCCAGTACTTC
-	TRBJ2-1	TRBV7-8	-	CASSLGQRGSHNEQFF	TGTGCCAGCAGCCTTGGACAGCGGGGATCACACAATGAGCAGTTCTTC
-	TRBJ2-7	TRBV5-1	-	CASSLGEYEQYF	TGCGCCAGCAGCTTGGGGGAGTACGAGCAGTACTTC
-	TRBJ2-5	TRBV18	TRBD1	CASSPSETGAGETQYF	TGTGCCAGCTCACCATCCGAGACAGGGGCCGGAGAGACCCAGTACTTC
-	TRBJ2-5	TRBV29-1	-	CSASGTLRETQYF	TGCAGCGCCTCGGGCACCCTAAGGGAGACCCAGTACTTC
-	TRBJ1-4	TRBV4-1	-	CASSGLAGTGEKLFF	TGCGCCAGCAGCGGCCTTGCAGGGACGGGGGAAAAACTGTTTTTT
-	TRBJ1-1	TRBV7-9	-	CASSKGQQNTEAFF	TGTGCCAGCAGCAAAGGACAGCAGAACACTGAAGCTTTCTTT
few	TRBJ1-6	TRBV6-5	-	CASRFDSNSPLHF	TGTGCCAGCAGATTCGACAGCAATTCACCCCTCCACTTT
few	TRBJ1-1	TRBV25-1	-	CASTDWNVAFF	TGTGCCAGCACCGATTGGAATGTGGCTTTCTTT
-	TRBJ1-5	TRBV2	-	CASSEFLANQPQHF	TGTGCCAGCAGTGAGTTTCTGGCCAATCAGCCCCAGCATTTT
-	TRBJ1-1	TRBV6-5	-	CASSIQGGTEAFF	TGTGCCAGCAGTATACAGGGAGGCACTGAAGCTTTCTTT
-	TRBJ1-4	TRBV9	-	CASSGGDAKREKLFF	TGTGCCAGCAGCGGCGGGGACGCAAAACGGGAAAAACTGTTTTTT